The sequence of this T cell receptor beta chain was determined in a study of T cell responses to AZD1222 COVID-19 vaccine. Study overall: Pooling covered second doses at about 4 or about 12 weeks. Findings and limits, study-wide: White British ancestry dominated among donors, who included more females, and clonal diversity was possibly underestimated. When two AZD1222 doses had been given, Spike-specific TCR breadth and depth rose.

Assay used: immunoSEQ multiplex PCR; TCRdb lists only in-frame clones, some missing. The profile covers about 140,000 clones, with 70% to 90% appearing a single time and just over 5.5% taken by the ten largest. Comments on this clone: Its antigen remains unknown.

Germline V gene lookup returns CDR1 MDHEN and CDR2 SYDVKM. CDR3 length: 16 amino acids. Trimming at V came to 4 bases and at J to 3 bases, leaving 11 bases not matched to a gene. Sample: peripheral blood, taken on day 0 of AZD1222 vaccination. The TCR was taken from an adult in good health. This chain joins TRBV28 and TRBJ2-7; 8 bases agree with TRBD2. The CDR3 region is CASSSGLGLDYYEQYF. The DNA of the CDR3 is TGTGCCAGCAGTTCAGGTCTGGGACTAGACTACTACGAGCAGTACTTC.